What follows describes a single T cell receptor beta chain. What it binds is not known. The CDR3 has 16 amino acids. Germline V gene sequence: CDR1 SGHRS, CDR2 YFSETQ. V shed 2 bases, J shed 2 bases, and the junction held 6 bases outside the gene matches. These data originate in a study of long-term antiretroviral therapy in people with HIV. Study results and caveats: Information pertaining to ART adherence, viral resistance or therapeutic modifications was not obtained.

The assay, immunoSEQ v3.0, was run at survey level. Here immunoSEQ multiplex PCR was the method, and the copy in TCRdb shows in-frame clones only, minus some. This sample yields some 11,000 clones, of which under 85% are seen a single time; under 20% belongs to the top ten. This receptor was taken from a man between 25 and 39 years old with HIV. Specimen: unsorted PBMCs, collected at the start of antiretroviral therapy, before treatment. The chain carries TRBV5-1 and TRBJ2-3, with TRBD2 matching 9 bases. This CDR3 reads CASSFASGDYTDTQYF. The CDR3 bases are TGCGCCAGCAGCTTTGCTAGCGGGGATTACACAGATACGCAGTATTTT. Full variable domain (outside the CDR3, taken from reference TRBV5-1 and TRBJ2-3): KAGVTQTPRYLIKTRGQQVTLSCSPISGHRSVSWYQQTPGQGLQFLFEYFSETQRNKGNFPGRFSGRQFSNSRSEMNVSTLELGDSALYLCASSFASGDYTDTQYFGPGTRLTVL.